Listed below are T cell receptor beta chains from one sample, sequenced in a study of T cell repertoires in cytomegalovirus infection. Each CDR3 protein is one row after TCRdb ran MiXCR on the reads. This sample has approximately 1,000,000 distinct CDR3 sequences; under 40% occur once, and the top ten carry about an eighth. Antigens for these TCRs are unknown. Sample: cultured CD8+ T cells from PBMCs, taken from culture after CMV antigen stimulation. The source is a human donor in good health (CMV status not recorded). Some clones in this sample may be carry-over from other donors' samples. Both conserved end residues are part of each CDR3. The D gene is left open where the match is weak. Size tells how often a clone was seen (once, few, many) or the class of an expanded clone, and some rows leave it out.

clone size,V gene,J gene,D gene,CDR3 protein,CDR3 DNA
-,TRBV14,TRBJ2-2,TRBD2,CASSHPGGFYTGELFF,TGTGCCAGCAGCCATCCCGGGGGGTTTTACACCGGGGAGCTGTTTTTT
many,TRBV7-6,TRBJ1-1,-,CASSLAVTPGPHTEAFF,TGTGCCAGCAGCTTAGCTGTCACGCCCGGGCCCCACACTGAAGCTTTCTTT
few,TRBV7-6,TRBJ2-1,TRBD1,CASSLGGQGYEQFF,TGTGCCAGCAGCTTAGGGGGACAGGGCTATGAGCAGTTCTTC
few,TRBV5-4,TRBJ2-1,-,CASSLEPRSSSYNEQFF,TGTGCCAGCAGCTTGGAACCGCGGTCGAGCTCCTACAATGAGCAGTTCTTC
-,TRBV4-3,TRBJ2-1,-,CASSQDPGRVLVDEQFF,TGCGCCAGCAGCCAAGATCCGGGCAGGGTCCTCGTAGATGAGCAGTTCTTC
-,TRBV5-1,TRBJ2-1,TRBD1,CASSSDRPMSSYNEQFF,TGCGCCAGCAGCTCGGACAGGCCAATGAGCTCCTACAATGAGCAGTTCTTC
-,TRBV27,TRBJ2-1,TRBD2,CASRFGGGYNEQFF,TGTGCCAGCAGGTTCGGGGGGGGGTACAATGAGCAGTTCTTC
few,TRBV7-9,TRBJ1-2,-,CASSQGREVYGYTF,TGTGCCAGCAGCCAGGGGAGGGAAGTATATGGCTACACCTTC
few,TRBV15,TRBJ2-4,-,CATSIAGRNIQYF,TGTGCCACCAGCATCGCCGGGAGAAACATTCAGTACTTC
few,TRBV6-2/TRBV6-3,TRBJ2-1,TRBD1,CASSPATGSYNEQFF,TGTGCCAGCAGTCCCGCGACAGGGTCCTACAATGAGCAGTTCTTC
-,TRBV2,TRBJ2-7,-,CASSEFAGTAGSYEQYF,TGTGCCAGCAGTGAATTCGCAGGGACCGCCGGATCATACGAGCAGTACTTC
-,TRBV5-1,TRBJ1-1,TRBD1,CASSSRGLAFF,TGCGCCAGCAGCTCCAGGGGGCTCGCTTTCTTT
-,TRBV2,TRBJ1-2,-,CASRSGHTNYGYTF,TGTGCCAGCAGATCGGGGCACACTAACTATGGCTACACCTTC
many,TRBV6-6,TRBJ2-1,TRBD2,CASRHYGTSGGRTYNEQFF,TGTGCCAGCAGGCACTACGGGACTAGCGGCGGGAGGACCTACAATGAGCAGTTCTTC
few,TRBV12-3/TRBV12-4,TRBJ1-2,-,CASRRKADYGYTF,TGTGCCAGCAGGCGGAAGGCCGACTATGGCTACACCTTC
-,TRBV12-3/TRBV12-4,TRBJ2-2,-,CAYPCPIAGGFAGELFF,-
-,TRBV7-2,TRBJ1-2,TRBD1,CARQGPDNYGYTF,TGTGCCAGACAGGGGCCCGATAACTATGGCTACACCTTC
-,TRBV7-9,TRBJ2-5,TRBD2,CASSLAFAGGKETQYF,TGTGCCAGCAGCTTAGCGTTTGCGGGGGGGAAAGAGACCCAGTACTTC
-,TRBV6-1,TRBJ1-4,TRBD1,CASSAYRGDEKLFF,TGTGCCAGCAGCGCCTACAGGGGTGATGAAAAACTGTTTTTT
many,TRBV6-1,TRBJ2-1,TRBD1,CASSGWDSSSYNEQFF,TGTGCCAGCAGTGGGTGGGACAGTTCCTCCTACAATGAGCAGTTCTTC
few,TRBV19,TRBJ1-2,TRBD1,CASRLGQGASSNYGYTF,TGTGCCAGTCGATTAGGACAGGGGGCCTCTTCTAACTATGGCTACACCTTC
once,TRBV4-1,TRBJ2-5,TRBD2,CASSLGLDRYQETQYF,TGTGCCAGCAGCCTCGGACTAGATAGGTACCAAGAGACCCAGTACTTC
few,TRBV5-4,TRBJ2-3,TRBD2,CASSGGLAGTTDTQYF,TGTGCCAGCAGCGGGGGACTAGCGGGGACCACAGATACGCAGTATTTT
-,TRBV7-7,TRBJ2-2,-,CASSLVATEVTGELFF,TGTGCTAGCAGCTTAGTGGCGACAGAGGTCACCGGGGAGCTGTTTTTT
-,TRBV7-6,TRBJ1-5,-,CASSLNRDSNQPQHF,TGTGCCAGCAGCTTAAACAGGGATAGCAATCAGCCCCAGCATTTT
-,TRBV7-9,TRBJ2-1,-,CASSPSPRGPTYSYNEQFF,TGTGCCAGCAGCCCCTCACCCCGGGGCCCAACGTACTCCTACAATGAGCAGTTCTTC
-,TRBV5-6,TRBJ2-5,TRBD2,CASSLGRAGVQETQYF,TGTGCCAGCAGCTTGGGCAGAGCGGGGGTTCAAGAGACCCAGTACTTC
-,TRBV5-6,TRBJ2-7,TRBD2,CASSLTAGETYEQYF,TGTGCCAGCAGCTTGACGGCGGGGGAGACCTACGAGCAGTACTTC
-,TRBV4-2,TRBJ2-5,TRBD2,CASSTRLAEQETQYF,TGTGCCAGCAGCACCCGACTAGCGGAACAAGAGACCCAGTACTTC
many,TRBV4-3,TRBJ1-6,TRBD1,CASSSDRGPDSPLHF,TGCGCCAGCAGCTCGGACAGGGGGCCCGATTCACCCCTCCACTTT
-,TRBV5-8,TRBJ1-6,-,CASTPFLGRGGSPLHF,TGTGCCAGCACCCCCTTCTTGGGTCGAGGGGGTTCACCCCTCCACTTT
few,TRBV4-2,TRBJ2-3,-,CASSGESTDTQYF,TGTGCCAGCAGCGGGGAGAGCACAGATACGCAGTATTTT
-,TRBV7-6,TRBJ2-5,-,CATLGGPETQYF,TGTGCCACCCTCGGGGGGCCGGAGACCCAGTACTTC
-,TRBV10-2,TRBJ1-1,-,CASSESEGSEAFF,TGCGCCAGCAGTGAGTCGGAAGGCAGTGAAGCTTTCTTT
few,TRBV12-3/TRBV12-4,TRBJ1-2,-,CASGAGSGGYTF,TGTGCCAGCGGAGCTGGGAGCGGTGGCTACACCTTC
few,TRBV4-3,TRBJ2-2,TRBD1,CASSQATPGTGHTGELFF,TGCGCCAGCAGCCAAGCCACTCCCGGGACAGGGCACACCGGGGAGCTGTTTTTT
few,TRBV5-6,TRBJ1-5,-,CASSLSREDQPQHF,TGTGCCAGCAGCTTGTCAAGGGAGGATCAGCCCCAGCATTTT
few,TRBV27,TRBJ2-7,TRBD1,CASSLGTGGKNEQYF,TGTGCCAGCAGTTTAGGGACAGGGGGGAAGAACGAGCAGTACTTC
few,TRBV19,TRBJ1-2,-,CASSSSVFQGYTF,TGTGCCAGTAGTAGCTCGGTCTTCCAGGGCTACACCTTC
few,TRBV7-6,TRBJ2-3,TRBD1,CASSFRGFSTDTQYF,TGTGCCAGCAGCTTCAGGGGGTTTAGCACAGATACGCAGTATTTT